The 13 T cell receptor beta chains given below trace back to one sample, sequenced in a study of T-cell memory formation after mild COVID-19. Each CDR3 protein is one row after TCRdb ran MiXCR on the 5' RACE reads. This repertoire shows about 360,000 distinct CDR3 sequences, approximately 15% found once; its top ten account for about 22%. The specimen sequenced was PBMCs or a T cell subset sorted from them (not recorded which). The receptors come from a man between 18 and 29 years old who had mild COVID-19 (a few samples of this study predate the infection). Cell type and time point are not known.

The rearrangement joins TRBV27 to TRBJ2-5; no clear D. Germline assignment: CDR1 MNHEY and CDR2 SMNVEV (reference sequence). This CDR3 is built from 13 residues. V was trimmed by 3 bases and J by 3 bases, leaving 8 bases between them. CDR3 nucleotide sequence: TGTGCCAGCAGTTTGAACGTAGAAGAGACCCAGTACTTC. Its translation is CASSLNVEETQYF.

The rearrangement joins TRBV7-6 to TRBJ1-1; TRBD1 is a possible D gene (6 bases). V was shortened by 1 base and J by 3 bases, with 15 bases between the two germline ends. The CDR3 extends over 16 amino acids. The germline V gene encodes CDR1 SGHVS and CDR2 FNYEAQ. CDR3 in amino acids: CASSLGQTGGDTEAFF. In DNA, the CDR3 is TGTGCCAGCAGCTTAGGGCAGACAGGAGGGGACACTGAAGCTTTCTTT.

In this sample, this clonotype turned up many times. The gene calls are TRBV29-1 and TRBJ1-1; D may be TRBD1 (5 bases). This CDR3 region has 13 residues. V was shortened by 4 bases and J by 0 bases, with 9 bases between the two germline ends. Germline V gene sequence: CDR1 SQVTM, CDR2 ANQGSEA. The CDR3 nucleotides read TGCAGCGTTGGGACACTCTTGAACACTGAAGCTTTCTTT. Translating gives CSVGTLLNTEAFF.

This clonotype came up many times. V is TRBV18 and J is TRBJ1-1, with TRBD1 matching over 8 bases. Trimming removed 6 bases from V and 4 bases from J; junction bases left unmatched: 7. The CDR3 extends over 14 amino acids. From germline, CDR1 is KGHSH and CDR2 LQKENI. CDR3: CASSRQGTRTEAFF. CDR3 DNA sequence: TGTGCCAGCTCGCGACAGGGGACGCGCACTGAAGCTTTCTTT.

This clonotype turned up a few times. The chain joins TRBV7-9 to TRBJ2-3, with no clear D. Trimming shortened V by 2 bases and J by 6 bases, and 18 bases separated the two germline ends. This CDR3 is built from 16 residues. Germline V lookup: CDR1 SEHNR, CDR2 FQNEAQ (reference sequence). CDR3 bases: TGTGCCAGCAGCTTATTACAGAGTGGATGGGTGGATACGCAGTATTTT. Translating it yields CASSLLQSGWVDTQYF.

This clonotype was counted between two and nine times. The chain couples TRBV19 to TRBJ1-1; D unclear. Trimming left V 5 bases short and J 4 bases short, with 11 bases between. The CDR3 is made up of 13 amino acids. Germline V gene sequence: CDR1 LNHDA, CDR2 SQIVND (reference sequence). CDR3 sequence: CASSPSLGTEAFF. As DNA, the CDR3 is TGTGCCAGTAGTCCGTCCTTGGGCACTGAAGCTTTCTTT.

This clonotype was counted between two and nine times. The CDR3 spells CASSLPTGVKTQYF. For the CDR3, the DNA is TGTGCCAGCAGTTTACCCACAGGGGTTAAGACCCAGTACTTC. The chain couples TRBV28 to TRBJ2-5; TRBD1 aligns across 7 bases. The CDR3 extends over 14 amino acids. Trimming took 2 bases from V and 6 from J; bases not matched to a gene: 6. Germline V gene data show CDR1 as MDHEN and CDR2 as SYDVKM.

The chain links TRBV24-1 to TRBJ2-1, with D perhaps matching TRBD1 (6 bases). CDR1 is KGHDR, CDR2 SFDVKD, per germline. The CDR3 extends over 14 amino acids. The ends were cut back, 3 bases at V and 4 bases at J, with 9 bases in the middle. In nucleotides, the CDR3 is TGTGCCACCAGTGATCCCGGACAGTACAATGAGCAGTTCTTC. Protein product: CATSDPGQYNEQFF.

This clonotype occurred many times. The CDR3 reads CASSLGKGYYEQYV. The CDR3 DNA follows: TGCGCCAGCAGCTTGGGTAAGGGCTACTACGAGCAGTACGTC. The rearrangement links TRBV5-1 to TRBJ2-7; unclear D gene. This CDR3 has 14 amino acids. The V and J ends lost 0 bases and 3 bases respectively, with 10 bases between them. Germline assignment: CDR1 SGHRS and CDR2 YFSETQ.

This clonotype was counted only a few times. The V and J genes are TRBV3-2 and TRBJ1-5. TRBV3-2 is termed a pseudogene. There are 13 residues in the CDR3. The CDR3 sequence is CASSHWSNQPQHF. As DNA, the CDR3 is TGTGCCAGCAGCCACTGGAGCAATCAGCCCCAGCATTTT.

The CDR3 DNA reads as TGTGCCAGCAGCGCCCGAAGTGAAGCTTTCTTT. This translates into CASSARSEAFF. The gene calls are TRBV11-2 and TRBJ1-1, with D unresolved. The germline V gene encodes CDR1 SGHAT and CDR2 FQNNGV. This CDR3 is 11 amino acids long. Trimming took off 5 bases at V and 7 bases at J, with 8 bases between the two ends.

This clonotype appeared many times. The chain is built from TRBV20-1 and TRBJ1-2; no definite D call. Germline-derived CDR1 and CDR2 are DFQATT and SNEGSKA (reference sequence). With 2 bases removed from V and 7 bases from J, the gap between germline ends came to 14 bases. CDR3 length: 13 amino acids. The CDR3 DNA reads TGCAGTGCTAGACAGGTGGGCTCCTCTGGCTACACCTTC. It specifies CSARQVGSSGYTF.

This chain connects TRBV20-1 to TRBJ2-5; 7 bases match TRBD2. Germline V gene lookup returns CDR1 DFQATT and CDR2 SNEGSKA (reference sequence). The CDR3 contains 15 residues. Unmatched junction bases numbered 8, after V lost 1 base and J lost 3 bases. The CDR3 region is CSARAPGTIKETQYF. CDR3 DNA: TGCAGTGCTAGAGCGCCCGGGACTATTAAAGAGACCCAGTACTTC.